This paragraph covers one T cell receptor (beta chain) sequence. Its cognate antigen is unknown. Using immunoSEQ multiplex PCR, the repertoire was profiled, and TCRdb retains in-frame clones only, with some absent. The data contain just over 2,000,000 clones, 85% to 95% of them singletons. This record belongs to a study of shared clonotypes between healthy human individuals. Study-level findings and limits: With a handful of donors compared, around 4.7% of naive CD4 clonotypes were shared.

The CDR3 is 15 residues long. Germline CDR1 is SGDLS and CDR2 is YYNGEE. The V end was cut by 1 base, the J end by 8 bases, with 18 bases between. The TCR sequence derives from a man between 18 and 29 years old in good health. This chain connects TRBV9 to TRBJ1-2; D unclear. The sample taken for sequencing was naive CD4+ T cells sorted from blood. Subset denoted: CD45RA+ positively selected. CDR3 nucleotide sequence: TGTGCCAGCAGCGTATTGGGCTCCCATGAATCGGGCTACACCTTC. Its protein is CASSVLGSHESGYTF.